The TCR beta chain under discussion was sequenced for a study of blood T cell repertoires in COVID-19. In the study overall: Samples representing acute and convalescent COVID-19 were sourced from the United States, Italy and Spain.

Original processing methods: For nucleated cells, counts were estimated from reference gene primer amplification. Sequencing was performed with immunoSEQ multiplex PCR; in TCRdb, only in-frame clones are kept and a portion is missing. The D gene and trimming were derived from the DNA, and the V and J assignments and clone size from that table. The sample comprises about 24,000 clones, around 86% of which are singletons, and 5% to 8% rests with the top ten. The CDR3 contains 15 residues. Trimming pared 5 bases from V and 10 bases from J, leaving 18 bases between. The germline V gene has CDR1 SGHTA and CDR2 FQGTGA.

The material sequenced was peripheral blood. The TCR comes from a man between 65 and 85 years old with acute or convalescent COVID-19. The genes are TRBV7-3 and TRBJ1-6, with D tentatively TRBD1 (5 bases). CDR3 nucleotide sequence: TGTGCCAGCAGCCCCCGGGGGGGATCAGGATCACCCCTCCACTTT. Protein sequence: CASSPRGGSGSPLHF.